The entry below describes one TCR beta chain. Profiled with immunoSEQ multiplex PCR; TCRdb holds only in-frame clones, not every one. Of around 300,000 clones in the sample, around four fifths are singletons; the top ten hold 5.5% to 8%. The data stem from a study of cytotoxic CD8 clonotypes in ibrutinib-treated CLL. Study information: Response was recorded as partial in some 24 patients and complete in 2; at median approximately 63 months, approximately 15 remained remitted and about 12 had progressed.

V gave up 8 bases and J gave up 3 bases, with 14 bases separating them. The length of the CDR3 is 13 residues. Germline CDR1 is SQVTM and CDR2 is ANQGSEA. The sequencing used PBMCs, collected before ibrutinib treatment. The chain is built from TRBV29-1 and TRBJ2-1; D gene ambiguous. The sequence derives from a human donor with chronic lymphocytic leukemia. The CDR3 DNA follows: TGCAGCTTCCGGGCCATGGTCTACAATGAGCAGTTCTTC. This sequence encodes CSFRAMVYNEQFF.